The 24 T cell receptor beta chains listed next were all sequenced from one sample in a study of blood T cell repertoires in COVID-19 (dated by TCRdb to the early 2020s). Library preparation employed the immunoSEQ multiplex PCR assay. In its TCRdb copy, this immuneACCESS table keeps in-frame sequences only and misses some clones. Where compared with another copy, unresolved V genes explain less than half of these, and the others have no known cause. This sample is represented by approximately 140,000 clones; around 83% of them were singletons. Jointly, the top ten make up 1.5% to 2% of the sample. What was sequenced was peripheral blood. The receptors were gathered from a human donor in a cohort sampled during active COVID-19.

The chain recombines TRBV7-8 with TRBJ2-3, with 11 nucleotides matching TRBD2. CDR1 is SGHVS, CDR2 FQNEAQ, per germline. Germline trimming cut 5 bases from V and 2 bases from J; bases unmatched to any gene: 6. This CDR3 region has 16 residues. Here the CDR3 reads CASSIRLAGNTDTQYF. The CDR3 DNA follows: TGTGCCAGCAGCATACGACTAGCGGGGAACACAGATACGCAGTATTTT.

The V and J genes are TRBV27 and TRBJ1-4, with a possible D match to TRBD1 (6 bases). Germline values: CDR1 MNHEY, CDR2 SMNVEV (reference sequence). The V and J ends lost 5 bases and 3 bases respectively, with 13 bases between them. There are 15 residues in the CDR3. In DNA form, the CDR3 reads TGTGCCAGCAGTCCTCGGACAGCTCCTAATGAAAAACTGTTTTTT. It specifies CASSPRTAPNEKLFF.

This chain connects TRBV7-9 to TRBJ2-7; TRBD1 might be the D (5 bases). V was shortened by 3 bases and J by 5 bases, with 11 bases between the two germline ends. Germline V CDR1 and CDR2: SEHNR, FQNEAQ (reference sequence). The CDR3 contains 13 residues. CDR3 in DNA: TGTGCCAGCAGCTTTGGGGCTGCCGACGAGCAGTACTTC. This encodes CASSFGAADEQYF.

This rearrangement joins TRBV11-3 to TRBJ2-1, with a tentative D call TRBD2 (6 bases). This CDR3 is built from 15 residues. Germline-derived CDR1 and CDR2 are SGHNT and YENEEA. Trimming took 3 bases from V and 2 from J, leaving 11 bases between them. CDR3 bases: TGTGCCAGCAGCTTTAGCGGAGTTACCTACAATGAGCAGTTCTTC. This encodes CASSFSGVTYNEQFF.

The V and J genes are TRBV5-1 and TRBJ2-7, with 7 bases identical to TRBD2. The CDR3 sequence is 14 residues long. Germline V gene data show CDR1 as SGHRS and CDR2 as YFSETQ. Trimming at V came to 1 base and at J to 2 bases, leaving 3 bases not matched to a gene. The DNA for the CDR3 is TGCGCCAGCAGCTTGTGGGCGGGGGCCTACGAGCAGTACTTC. Encoded protein: CASSLWAGAYEQYF.

The genes are TRBV4-3 and TRBJ2-5; TRBD2 agrees at 10 bases. The CDR3 covers 15 residues. Looked up from germline, CDR1 is LGHNA and CDR2 is YSLEER. V shed 1 base and J 4 bases; nucleotides not matched to a gene: 3. The CDR3 DNA sequence: TGCGCCAGCAGCCAAGGCCTAGCGGGAGTAGAGACCCAGTACTTC. Its protein product is CASSQGLAGVETQYF.

The chain combines TRBV19 with TRBJ1-4; TRBD1 matches at 9 bases. Unmatched junction bases numbered 7, after V lost 6 bases and J lost 5 bases. The CDR3 extends over 15 amino acids. The germline V gene has CDR1 LNHDA and CDR2 SQIVND (reference sequence). CDR3 DNA sequence: TGTGCCAGTAGGGTGACCGGGACAGGGAATGAAAAACTGTTTTTT. It yields the protein CASRVTGTGNEKLFF.

The chain carries TRBV7-9 and TRBJ2-7, with a weak D call TRBD2 (6 bases). This CDR3 is built from 14 residues. The V end was cut by 4 bases, the J end by 1 base, with 11 bases between. Germline-derived CDR1 and CDR2 are SEHNR and FQNEAQ (reference sequence). CDR3 region: CASSSGTASYEQYF. Written as DNA, the CDR3 is TGTGCCAGCAGCTCCGGGACTGCATCCTACGAGCAGTACTTC.

The V call is TRBV19, the J call TRBJ2-5, with 8 bases lining up with TRBD1. CDR1 and CDR2 from the germline V gene are LNHDA and SQIVND (reference sequence). Losses at the gene ends were 6 bases for V and 4 bases for J; bases not matched to a gene: 10. The CDR3 is 15 amino acids. CDR3 DNA sequence: TGTGCCAGTAGAACGACAGGGGTAGGAGGAGAGACCCAGTACTTC. Protein: CASRTTGVGGETQYF.

In its sample, this clone was seen once. The CDR3 DNA reads TGTGCCAGCAGCCCTAGGCCGGCTGGACAGGGGGCGAATGAGCAGTTCTTC. Its protein is CASSPRPAGQGANEQFF. The J gene is TRBJ2-1, the V gene TRBV9, with 11 positions matching TRBD1. The V gene's germline CDR1 is SGDLS and CDR2 YYNGEE. After removal of 4 bases from V and 7 bases from J, the junction contained 13 bases not matched to a gene. The CDR3 totals 17 residues.

The chain is built from TRBV7-2 and TRBJ2-1; perhaps TRBD2 as D (6 bases). This CDR3 contains 15 residues. CDR1 and CDR2 from the germline V gene are SGHTA and FQGNSA. Trimming took off 7 bases at V and 4 bases at J, with 17 bases between the two ends. In nucleotides, the CDR3 is TGTGCCAGCACCGTAGCGGAGGGGTATTACAATGAGCAGTTCTTC. It specifies CASTVAEGYYNEQFF.

The V and J genes are TRBV7-2 and TRBJ1-3, with D perhaps TRBD1 (5 bases). In germline, CDR1 is SGHTA, CDR2 FQGNSA. Trimming took off 1 base at V and 2 bases at J, with 12 bases between the two ends. The CDR3 sequence is 16 residues long. The CDR3 protein is CASSLDSGGAGNTIYF. DNA of the CDR3: TGTGCCAGCAGCTTAGACAGCGGAGGGGCTGGAAACACCATATATTTT.

V gene TRBV15 combines with J gene TRBJ1-2; TRBD1 is a possible D gene (5 bases). Germline lookup yields CDR1 LNHNV and CDR2 YYDKDF (reference sequence). V lost 0 bases and J lost 3, with 11 bases in between. The CDR3 loop spans 15 amino acids. CDR3 DNA sequence: TGTGCCACCAGCAGAGAAAGGGGCGGTGACTATGGCTACACCTTC. It translates to CATSRERGGDYGYTF.

The chain recombines TRBV10-1 with TRBJ2-7; 10 bases are shared with TRBD2. The germline V gene encodes CDR1 WNHNN and CDR2 SYGVQD (reference sequence). Trimming cost V 7 bases and J 0 bases; bases outside gene matches: 6. The CDR3 sequence is 15 residues long. Here the CDR3 reads CASKKASGSSYEQYF. The CDR3 bases are TGCGCCAGCAAAAAAGCTAGCGGGAGCTCCTACGAGCAGTACTTC.

The chain recombines TRBV10-1 with TRBJ2-4, with D possibly TRBD1 on 5 matching bases. This CDR3 is 17 amino acids long. The V and J ends lost 3 bases and 7 bases respectively, with 22 bases between them. Germline loops: CDR1 WNHNN, CDR2 SYGVQD (reference sequence). CDR3: CASSEIRDLGLGNIQYF. The CDR3, as DNA: TGCGCCAGCAGTGAAATCAGGGATTTAGGTTTGGGGAACATTCAGTACTTC.

The rearrangement links TRBV5-8 to TRBJ2-1, with TRBD2 identical over 8 bases. The CDR3 contains 14 residues. Per the germline V gene, CDR1 is SGHTS and CDR2 is YDEGEE. J was trimmed by 2 bases and V by 5 bases; bases with no gene match: 3. The CDR3 reads CASRSGLAYNEQFF. The CDR3 DNA reads as TGTGCCAGCAGGTCGGGACTAGCCTACAATGAGCAGTTCTTC. The whole variable domain, remainder taken from reference TRBV5-8 and TRBJ2-1, is EAGVTQSPTHLIKTRGQQATLRCSPISGHTSVYWYQQALGLGLQFLLWYDEGEERNRGNFPPRFSGRQFPNYSSELNVNALELEDSALYLCASRSGLAYNEQFFGPGTRLTVL.

This clone has only one observation. The chain joins TRBV5-6 to TRBJ1-6; 7 nucleotides line up with TRBD1. CDR1 and CDR2 (germline): SGHDT, YYEEEE. The junction had 1 base not matched to a gene; V was cut back by 4 bases and J by 6 bases. The CDR3 sequence is 13 residues long. The CDR3 nucleotides read TGTGCCAGCAGCAGGGACAGTAATTCACCCCTCCACTTT. Translated, it gives CASSRDSNSPLHF.

V gene TRBV5-4 combines with J gene TRBJ1-5; no firm D call. The germline gives CDR1 SGHNT, CDR2 YYREEE (reference sequence). Trimming took 2 bases from V and 3 from J, leaving 12 bases between them. The CDR3 runs 15 residues. The DNA of the CDR3 is TGTGCCAGCAGCTTTGGGCCGATGAACAATCAGCCCCAGCATTTT. Translated, it gives CASSFGPMNNQPQHF.

A few counts support this clone. J is TRBJ1-5 and V is TRBV5-8; a weak D match, TRBD1 (6 bases). In germline, CDR1 is SGHTS, CDR2 YDEGEE. Trimming cost V 4 bases and J 2 bases, with 19 bases left between them. This CDR3 is built from 17 residues. CDR3 bases: TGTGCCAGCAGCATGGGACACGGAGGATTCGGCAATCAGCCCCAGCATTTT. It encodes CASSMGHGGFGNQPQHF.

This chain joins TRBV3-1 (or the pseudogene TRBV3-2) and TRBJ2-5; TRBD1 might be the D (5 bases). CDR1 and CDR2 (germline): LGHDT, YNNKEL (reference sequence). Trimming removed 5 bases from V and 5 bases from J, with 12 bases in between. This CDR3 has 13 residues. In DNA form, the CDR3 reads TGTGCCAGCAGCGATGGGGCGTTGGAGACCCAGTACTTC. It translates to CASSDGALETQYF.

The rearrangement links TRBV28 to TRBJ2-5, with TRBD2 matching 7 bases. The ends lost 4 bases at V and 6 bases at J; junction bases unmatched: 8. The CDR3 covers 14 residues. Germline lookup yields CDR1 MDHEN and CDR2 SYDVKM. The CDR3 DNA is TGTGCCAGCAGTTCCTCATGGGGGGGACAGACCCAGTACTTC. This codes for CASSSSWGGQTQYF. Full variable domain (remainder filled in from reference TRBV28 and TRBJ2-5): DVKVTQSSRYLVKRTGEKVFLECVQDMDHENMFWYRQDPGLGLRLIYFSYDVKMKEKGDIPEGYSVSREKKERFSLILESASTNQTSMYLCASSSSWGGQTQYFGPGTRLLVL.

The chain carries TRBV7-2 and TRBJ1-2; TRBD1 matches at 7 bases. CDR1 is SGHTA and CDR2 is FQGNSA in the germline V gene. The CDR3 runs 14 residues. V was clipped by 5 bases and J by 0 bases; unmatched bases: 3. CDR3 sequence reads: CASSNRGTNYGYTF. The CDR3, as DNA: TGTGCCAGCAGCAACAGGGGCACTAACTATGGCTACACCTTC.

The V gene is TRBV6-5, the J gene TRBJ1-4; 7 bases are shared with TRBD1. V lost 7 bases to trimming and J lost 8 bases; unmatched junction nucleotides: 13. Germline lookup yields CDR1 MNHEY and CDR2 SVGAGI. The CDR3 covers 15 residues. CDR3 in DNA: TGTGCCAGCACCCATATGACAGGGCAATCCGAAAAACTGTTTTTT. Translation: CASTHMTGQSEKLFF.

V gene TRBV12-3 or TRBV12-4 combines with J gene TRBJ1-4, with 10 bases lining up with TRBD1. The ends lost 6 bases at V and 11 bases at J; junction bases unmatched: 6. The CDR3 covers 13 residues. The CDR3 DNA reads TGTGCCAGCAGATCGACAGGGGGCCCGAAACTGTTTTTT. Translated: CASRSTGGPKLFF.